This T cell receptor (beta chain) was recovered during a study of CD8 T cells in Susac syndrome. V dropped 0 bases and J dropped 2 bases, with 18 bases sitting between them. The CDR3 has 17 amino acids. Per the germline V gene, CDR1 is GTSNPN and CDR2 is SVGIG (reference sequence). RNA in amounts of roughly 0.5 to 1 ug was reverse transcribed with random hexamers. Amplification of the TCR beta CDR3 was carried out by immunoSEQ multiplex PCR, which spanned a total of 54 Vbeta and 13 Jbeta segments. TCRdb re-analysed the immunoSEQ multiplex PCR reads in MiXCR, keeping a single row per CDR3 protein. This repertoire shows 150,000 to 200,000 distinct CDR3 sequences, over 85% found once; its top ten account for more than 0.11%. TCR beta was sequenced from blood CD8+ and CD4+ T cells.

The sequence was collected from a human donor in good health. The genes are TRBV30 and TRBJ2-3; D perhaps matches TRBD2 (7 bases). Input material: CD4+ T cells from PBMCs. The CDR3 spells CAWSVRAGGHNTDTQYF. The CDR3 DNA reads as TGTGCCTGGAGTGTAAGGGCCGGGGGGCACAACACAGATACGCAGTATTTT. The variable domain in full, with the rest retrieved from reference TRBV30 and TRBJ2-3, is SQTIHQWPATLVQPVGSPLSLECTVEGTSNPNLYWYRQAAGRGLQLLFYSVGIGQISSEVPQNLSASRPQDRQFILSSKKLLLSDSGFYLCAWSVRAGGHNTDTQYFGPGTRLTVL.